The 12 T cell receptor beta chains in this list originate from one sample, sequenced in a study of blood T cell repertoires in COVID-19 (dated by TCRdb to about 2020). The library was prepared using the immunoSEQ multiplex PCR assay. In TCRdb, the immuneACCESS table is reduced to in-frame sequences with V and J assigned. These tables do not hold every clone; where another copy was compared, an unresolved V gene accounts for under half, and the others remain unexplained. The sample table shows tens of thousands of clones, and around 85% are seen once. The ten largest clones add up to roughly 5.4% of the sample. Sequenced: peripheral blood. These receptors were obtained from a man aged 60 to 69 with acute or convalescent COVID-19.

With respect to this clone: The same CDR3 also results from other DNA sequences found in this sample. This sequence joins TRBV4-3 and TRBJ2-5, with a tentative D call TRBD1 (5 bases). Germline V lookup: CDR1 LGHNA, CDR2 YSLEER. This CDR3 region has 12 residues. V lost 3 bases to trimming and J lost 7 bases, with 9 bases between them. CDR3 nucleotide sequence: TGCGCCAGCAGCCAGGATAGGGGGACCCAGTACTTC. This sequence encodes CASSQDRGTQYF.

The V call is TRBV30, the J call TRBJ2-5, with D perhaps TRBD1 (6 bases). This CDR3 is 13 amino acids long. V lost 2 bases, J lost 3 bases, and 10 bases lay in between. Germline V gene data show CDR1 as GTSNPN and CDR2 as SVGIG (reference sequence). This CDR3 reads CAWSTQGKETQYF. Written as DNA, the CDR3 is TGTGCCTGGAGTACCCAGGGGAAAGAGACCCAGTACTTC.

The chain links TRBV6-5 to TRBJ1-4; 11 bases are a match to TRBD1. Looked up from germline, CDR1 is MNHEY and CDR2 is SVGAGI. Losses at the gene ends were 7 bases for V and 6 bases for J; bases not matched to a gene: 4. The CDR3 runs 14 residues. CDR3 sequence (DNA): TGTGCCAGCAACACGGACAGGGGGCATGAAAAACTGTTTTTT. Encoded protein: CASNTDRGHEKLFF.

The chain recombines TRBV19 with TRBJ2-2; 8 bases fit TRBD1. V lost 2 bases and J lost 3; bases outside the gene matches: 8. The CDR3 has 17 residues. CDR1 is LNHDA, CDR2 SQIVND, per germline (reference sequence). The CDR3 nucleotides are TGTGCCAGTAGTATATCGGAGGGACAGGTTTACACCGGGGAGCTGTTTTTT. It encodes CASSISEGQVYTGELFF. Variable domain in full (rest from reference TRBV19 and TRBJ2-2): DGGITQSPKYLFRKEGQNVTLSCEQNLNHDAMYWYRQDPGQGLRLIYYSQIVNDFQKGDIAEGYSVSREKKESFPLTVTSAQKNPTAFYLCASSISEGQVYTGELFFGEGSRLTVL.

The chain joins TRBV5-8 to TRBJ1-2; 10 bases agree with TRBD1. With 3 bases clipped from V and 5 bases from J, the junction kept 4 bases outside the gene matches. The CDR3 has 14 amino acids. Germline V gene data show CDR1 as SGHTS and CDR2 as YDEGEE. The CDR3 coding sequence is TGTGCCAGCAGCTCCCGGGACAGGGGTTATGGCTACACCTTC. Encoded protein: CASSSRDRGYGYTF.

This rearrangement joins TRBV21-1 to TRBJ2-2; the listed D gene, TRBD2, was not tested against the DNA. TRBV21-1 is flagged as a pseudogene. The CDR3 is 17 residues long. The CDR3 spells CASSRELAGGHYGELFF. The CDR3 bases are TGTGCCAGCAGCAGAGAATTAGCGGGGGGGCATTACGGGGAGCTGTTTTTT.

The J gene is TRBJ2-1, the V gene TRBV11-3; 8 bases fit TRBD2. The CDR3 contains 16 residues. From germline, CDR1 is SGHNT and CDR2 YENEEA. Trimming removed 0 bases from V and 5 bases from J; junction bases left unmatched: 6. In DNA, the CDR3 is TGTGCCAGCAGCTTAGATACAGCGGGGGCCCACAATGAGCAGTTCTTC. It is translated as CASSLDTAGAHNEQFF. Supplemented by reference TRBV11-3 and TRBJ2-1, the full variable domain reads EAGVVQSPRYKIIEKKQPVAFWCNPISGHNTLYWYLQNLGQGPELLIRYENEEAVDDSQLPKDRFSAERLKGVDSTLKIQPAELGDSAVYLCASSLDTAGAHNEQFFGPGTRLTVL.

The gene calls are TRBV10-2 and TRBJ1-1, with D uncertain. Germline V gene sequence: CDR1 WSHSY, CDR2 SAAADI. Trimming stripped 3 bases from V and 2 bases from J, with 4 bases between. This CDR3 has 12 amino acids. The CDR3 sequence is CASSDSNTEAFF. In DNA form, the CDR3 reads TGCGCCAGCAGTGACAGTAACACTGAAGCTTTCTTT.

This chain's CDR3 is CSPGGLYGYTF. In DNA form, the CDR3 reads TGCAGTCCAGGGGGCCTCTATGGCTACACCTTC. This rearrangement joins TRBV20-1 to TRBJ1-2; 8 bases are a match to TRBD1. V was clipped by 8 bases and J by 4 bases; unmatched bases: 3. Germline V CDR1 and CDR2: DFQATT, SNEGSKA (reference sequence). The CDR3 contains 11 residues.

For this clone: The limits of the CDR3 on the DNA are not certain, so only TCRdb's listed CDR3 is given. V gene TRBV9 combines with J gene TRBJ2-3; the table's D call TRBD2 went unverified against the DNA. Germline-derived CDR1 and CDR2 are SGDLS and YYNGEE. The CDR3 sequence runs 15 residues, both termini included. CDR3 loop: CASSVGLGTGGAPYF.

The chain has TRBV3-1 (or the pseudogene TRBV3-2) and TRBJ2-3, with D perhaps matching TRBD1 (5 bases). The germline V gene has CDR1 LGHDT and CDR2 YNNKEL (reference sequence). This CDR3 has 14 residues. V was pared by 4 bases and J by 6 bases, with 14 bases between. CDR3 in amino acids: CASSLQGFADTQYF. As DNA, the CDR3 is TGTGCCAGCAGCCTCCAGGGTTTCGCCGATACGCAGTATTTT.

The CDR3 coding sequence is TGTGCCAGCAGCTTAGAGTCCGGGGGGCTTCAGCCCCAGCATTTT. Translated: CASSLESGGLQPQHF. V gene TRBV7-2 combines with J gene TRBJ1-5; possible D gene TRBD1, 6 bases. The CDR3 covers 15 residues. Looked up from germline, CDR1 is SGHTA and CDR2 is FQGNSA. V was shortened by 1 base and J by 6 bases, with 13 bases between the two germline ends.